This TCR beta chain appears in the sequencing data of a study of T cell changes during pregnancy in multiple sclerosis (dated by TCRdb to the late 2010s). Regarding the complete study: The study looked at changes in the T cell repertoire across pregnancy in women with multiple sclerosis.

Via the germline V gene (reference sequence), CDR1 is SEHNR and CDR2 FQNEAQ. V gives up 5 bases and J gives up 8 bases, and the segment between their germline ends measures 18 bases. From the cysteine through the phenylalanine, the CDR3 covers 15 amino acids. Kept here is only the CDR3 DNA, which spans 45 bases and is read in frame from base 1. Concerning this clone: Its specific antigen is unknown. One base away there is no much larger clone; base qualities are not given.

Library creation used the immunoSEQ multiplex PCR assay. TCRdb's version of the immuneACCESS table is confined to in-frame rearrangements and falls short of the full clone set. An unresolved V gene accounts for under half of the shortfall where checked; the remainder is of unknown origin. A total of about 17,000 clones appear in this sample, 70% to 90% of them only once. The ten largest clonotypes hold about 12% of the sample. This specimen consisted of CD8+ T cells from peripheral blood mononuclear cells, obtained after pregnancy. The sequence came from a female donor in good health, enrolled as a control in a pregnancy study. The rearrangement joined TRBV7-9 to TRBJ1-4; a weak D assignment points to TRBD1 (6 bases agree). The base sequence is TGTGCCAGCAGCCGGGGGGGGGCGGTCGGAGAAAAACTGTTTTTT. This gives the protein CASSRGGAVGEKLFF.